This T cell receptor beta chain was sequenced during a study of T cells in tuberculosis. On the study more broadly: Blood was taken before or within 7 days of anti-tuberculosis therapy. General study points: Active tuberculosis patients had shorter CDR3-alpha; the beta difference was nonsignificant.

Regarding this clone: Its antigen is unknown.

Only in-frame clones appear in the TCRdb table, and some are missing; sequencing was by immunoSEQ multiplex PCR. This sample carries some 30,000 clones, just over 90% of them seen once, and the ten largest clones take under 7%. The CDR3 has 18 amino acids. Trimming cost V 2 bases and J 3 bases; bases outside gene matches: 13. The germline V gene encodes CDR1 MNHNS and CDR2 SASEGT. The time point here: new active TB diagnosis, blood taken before or within 7 days of starting treatment. Material: PBMCs, obtained at tuberculosis diagnosis. The V and J genes are TRBV6-1 and TRBJ2-3, with 8 nucleotides matching TRBD2. This TCR derives from an adult with tuberculosis. Written as DNA, the CDR3 is TGTGCCAGCAGTGAACCGGGGGGGCGACGGGGCGGGACAGATACGCAGTATTTT. The encoded protein is CASSEPGGRRGGTDTQYF.